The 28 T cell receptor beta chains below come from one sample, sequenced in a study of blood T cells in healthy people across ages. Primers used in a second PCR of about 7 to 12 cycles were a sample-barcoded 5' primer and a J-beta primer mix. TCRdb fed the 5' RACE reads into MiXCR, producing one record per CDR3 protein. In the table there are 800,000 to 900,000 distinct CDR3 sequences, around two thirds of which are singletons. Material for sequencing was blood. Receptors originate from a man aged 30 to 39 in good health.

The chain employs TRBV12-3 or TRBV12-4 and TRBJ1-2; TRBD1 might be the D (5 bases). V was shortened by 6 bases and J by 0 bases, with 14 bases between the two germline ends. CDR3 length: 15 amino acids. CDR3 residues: CASSEQVLPNYGYTF. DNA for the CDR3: TGTGCCAGCAGCGAACAGGTCCTACCTAACTATGGCTACACCTTC.

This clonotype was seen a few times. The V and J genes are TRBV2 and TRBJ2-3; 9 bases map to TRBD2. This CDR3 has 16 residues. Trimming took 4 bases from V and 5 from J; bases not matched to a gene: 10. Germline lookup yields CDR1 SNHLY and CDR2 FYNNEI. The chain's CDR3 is CASSAYSGGGGDTQYF. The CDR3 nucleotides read TGTGCCAGCAGTGCCTATAGCGGGGGAGGTGGAGATACGCAGTATTTT.

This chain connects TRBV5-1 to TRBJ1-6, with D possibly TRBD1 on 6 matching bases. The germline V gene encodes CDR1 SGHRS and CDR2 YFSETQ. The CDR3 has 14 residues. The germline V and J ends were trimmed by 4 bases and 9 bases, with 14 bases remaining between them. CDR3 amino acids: CASSLQGSRSPLHF. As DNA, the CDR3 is TGCGCCAGCAGCCTACAGGGTTCTCGTTCACCCCTCCACTTT. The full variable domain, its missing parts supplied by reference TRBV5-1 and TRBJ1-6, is KAGVTQTPRYLIKTRGQQVTLSCSPISGHRSVSWYQQTPGQGLQFLFEYFSETQRNKGNFPGRFSGRQFSNSRSEMNVSTLELGDSALYLCASSLQGSRSPLHFGNGTRLTVT.

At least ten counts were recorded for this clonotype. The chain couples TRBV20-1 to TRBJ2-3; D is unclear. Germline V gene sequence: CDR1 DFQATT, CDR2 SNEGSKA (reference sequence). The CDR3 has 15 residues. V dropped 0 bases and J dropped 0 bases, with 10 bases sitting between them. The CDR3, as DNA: TGCAGTGCTAGAGATGCGAGGTCTAGCACAGATACGCAGTATTTT. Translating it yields CSARDARSSTDTQYF.

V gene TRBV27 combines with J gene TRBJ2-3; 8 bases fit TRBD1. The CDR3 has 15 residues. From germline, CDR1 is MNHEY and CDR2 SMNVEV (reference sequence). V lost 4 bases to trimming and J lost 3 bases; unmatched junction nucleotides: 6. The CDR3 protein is CASSSDRERTDTQYF. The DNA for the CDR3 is TGTGCCAGCAGTTCGGACAGGGAGCGAACAGATACGCAGTATTTT.

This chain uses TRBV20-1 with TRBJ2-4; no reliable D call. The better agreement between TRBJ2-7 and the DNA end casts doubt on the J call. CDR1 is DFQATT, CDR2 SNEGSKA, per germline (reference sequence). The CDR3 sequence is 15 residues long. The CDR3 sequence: CSARTPGQAFYEQYF. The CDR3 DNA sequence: TGCAGTGCTAGAACTCCCGGGCAGGCCTTCTACGAGCAGTACTTC.

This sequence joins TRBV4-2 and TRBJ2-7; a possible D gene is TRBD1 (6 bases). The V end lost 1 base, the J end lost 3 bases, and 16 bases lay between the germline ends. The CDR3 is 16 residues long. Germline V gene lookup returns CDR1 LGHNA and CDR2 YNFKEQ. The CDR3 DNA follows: TGTGCCAGCAGCCAAGGGAGGCTTTCAGGGGACTACGAGCAGTACTTC. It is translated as CASSQGRLSGDYEQYF.

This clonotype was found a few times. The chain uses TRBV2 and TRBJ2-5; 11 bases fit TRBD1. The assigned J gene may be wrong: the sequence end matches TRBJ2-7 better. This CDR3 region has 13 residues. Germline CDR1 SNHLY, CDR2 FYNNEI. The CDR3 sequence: CASLGTGGHEQYF. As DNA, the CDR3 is TGTGCCAGCCTTGGGACAGGGGGACACGAGCAGTACTTC.

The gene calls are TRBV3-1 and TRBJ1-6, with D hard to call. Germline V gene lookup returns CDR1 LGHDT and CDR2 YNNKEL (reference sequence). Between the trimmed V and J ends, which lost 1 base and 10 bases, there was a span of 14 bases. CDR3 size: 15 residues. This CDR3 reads CASSQATSLGSPLHF. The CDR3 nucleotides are TGTGCCAGCAGCCAAGCTACTAGTCTCGGCTCACCCCTCCACTTT.

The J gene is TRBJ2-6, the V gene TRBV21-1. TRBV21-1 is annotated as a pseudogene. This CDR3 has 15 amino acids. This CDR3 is CAIQNGRSGANVLTF. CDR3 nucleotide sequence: TGTGCCATACAAAACGGCCGCTCTGGGGCCAACGTCCTGACTTTC.

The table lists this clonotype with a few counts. For the CDR3, the DNA is TGCGCCAGCCGCCTCGATGGCGGGGGGGCCGTCGCAGATACGCAGTATTTT. Protein: CASRLDGGGAVADTQYF. The chain is built from TRBV5-1 and TRBJ2-3, with 9 bases lining up with TRBD2. V shed 7 bases and J 4 bases; nucleotides not matched to a gene: 16. CDR1 is SGHRS and CDR2 is YFSETQ in the germline V gene. The CDR3 has 17 amino acids.

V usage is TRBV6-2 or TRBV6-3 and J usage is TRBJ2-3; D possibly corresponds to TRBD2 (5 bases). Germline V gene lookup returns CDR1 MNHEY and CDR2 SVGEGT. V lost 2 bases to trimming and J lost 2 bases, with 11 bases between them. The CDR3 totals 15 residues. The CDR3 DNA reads TGTGCCAGCAGTTACCCTGGACTCCTCACAGATACGCAGTATTTT. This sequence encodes CASSYPGLLTDTQYF.

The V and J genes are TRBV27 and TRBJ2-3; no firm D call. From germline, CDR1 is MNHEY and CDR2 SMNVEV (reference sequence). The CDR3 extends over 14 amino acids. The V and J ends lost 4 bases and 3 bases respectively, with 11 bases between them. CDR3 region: CASSWAVGTDTQYF. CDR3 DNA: TGTGCCAGCAGTTGGGCGGTGGGGACAGATACGCAGTATTTT.

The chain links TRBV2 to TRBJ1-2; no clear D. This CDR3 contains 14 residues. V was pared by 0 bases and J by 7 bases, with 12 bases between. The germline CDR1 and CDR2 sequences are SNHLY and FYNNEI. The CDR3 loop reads CASSEAPGGSGYTF. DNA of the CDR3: TGTGCCAGCAGTGAAGCGCCGGGAGGTAGTGGCTACACCTTC.

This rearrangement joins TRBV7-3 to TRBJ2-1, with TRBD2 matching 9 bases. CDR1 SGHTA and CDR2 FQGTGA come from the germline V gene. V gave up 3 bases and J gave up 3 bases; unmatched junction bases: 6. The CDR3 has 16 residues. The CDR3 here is CASSFRSGGLYNEQFF. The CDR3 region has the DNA TGTGCCAGCAGCTTCCGAAGCGGGGGGCTCTACAATGAGCAGTTCTTC.

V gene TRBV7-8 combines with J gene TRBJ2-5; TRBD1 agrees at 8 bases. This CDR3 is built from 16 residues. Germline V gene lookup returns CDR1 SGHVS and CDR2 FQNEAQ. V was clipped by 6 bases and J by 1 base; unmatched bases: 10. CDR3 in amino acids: CASSIHGQGPQETQYF. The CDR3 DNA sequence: TGTGCCAGCAGTATCCACGGACAGGGTCCCCAAGAGACCCAGTACTTC.

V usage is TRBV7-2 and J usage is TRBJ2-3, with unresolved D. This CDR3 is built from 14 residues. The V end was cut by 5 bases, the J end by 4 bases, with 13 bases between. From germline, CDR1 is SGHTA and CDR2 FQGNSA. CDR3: CASSLPRLADTQYF. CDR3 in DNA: TGTGCCAGCAGCCTTCCCAGACTCGCAGATACGCAGTATTTT.

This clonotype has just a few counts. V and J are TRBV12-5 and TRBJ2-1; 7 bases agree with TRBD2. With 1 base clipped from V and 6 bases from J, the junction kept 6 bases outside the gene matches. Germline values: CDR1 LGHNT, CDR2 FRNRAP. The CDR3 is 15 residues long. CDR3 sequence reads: CASGLGRGLPNEQFF. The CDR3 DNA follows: TGTGCTAGTGGTTTGGGGAGGGGACTACCCAATGAGCAGTTCTTC.

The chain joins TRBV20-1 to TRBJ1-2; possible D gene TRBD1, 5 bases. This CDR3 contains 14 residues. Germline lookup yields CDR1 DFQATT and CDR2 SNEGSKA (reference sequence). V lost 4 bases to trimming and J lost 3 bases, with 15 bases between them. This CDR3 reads CSAITGEGDYGYTF. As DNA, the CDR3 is TGCAGTGCTATTACGGGAGAAGGGGACTATGGCTACACCTTC.

DNA for the CDR3: TGTGCCAGCAGCCAAGATCTCCGGGAGGGTCAGCCCCAGCATTTT. This codes for CASSQDLREGQPQHF. The rearrangement joins TRBV3-1 to TRBJ1-5; D gene unclear. Between the trimmed V and J ends, which lost 0 bases and 6 bases, there was a span of 12 bases. The CDR3 is made up of 15 amino acids. Germline lookup yields CDR1 LGHDT and CDR2 YNNKEL (reference sequence).

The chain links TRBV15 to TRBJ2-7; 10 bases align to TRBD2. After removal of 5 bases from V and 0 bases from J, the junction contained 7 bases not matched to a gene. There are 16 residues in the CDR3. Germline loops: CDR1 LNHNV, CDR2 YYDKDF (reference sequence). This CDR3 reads CATSPGTSESSYEQYF. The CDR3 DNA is TGTGCCACCAGCCCCGGGACTAGCGAGAGCTCCTACGAGCAGTACTTC.

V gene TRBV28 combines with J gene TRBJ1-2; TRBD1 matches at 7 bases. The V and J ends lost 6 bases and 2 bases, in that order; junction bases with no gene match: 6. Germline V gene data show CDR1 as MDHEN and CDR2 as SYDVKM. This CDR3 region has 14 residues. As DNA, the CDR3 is TGTGCCAGCAGCCCTCCAGGGGGGAACTATGGCTACACCTTC. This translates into CASSPPGGNYGYTF.

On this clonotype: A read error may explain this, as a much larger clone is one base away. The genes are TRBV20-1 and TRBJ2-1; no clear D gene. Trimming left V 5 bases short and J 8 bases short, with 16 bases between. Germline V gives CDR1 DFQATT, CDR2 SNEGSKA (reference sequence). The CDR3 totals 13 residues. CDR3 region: CSARREIRDEQFF. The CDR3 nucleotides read TGCAGTGCTCGACGAGAGATCCGGGATGAGCAGTTCTTC.

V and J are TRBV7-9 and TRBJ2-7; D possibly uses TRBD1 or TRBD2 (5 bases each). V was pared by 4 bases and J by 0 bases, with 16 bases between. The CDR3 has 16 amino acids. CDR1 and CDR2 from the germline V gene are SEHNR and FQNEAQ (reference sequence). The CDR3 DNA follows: TGTGCCAGCAGCTCGCTCCGGGACGACTACTCCTACGAGCAGTACTTC. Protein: CASSSLRDDYSYEQYF.

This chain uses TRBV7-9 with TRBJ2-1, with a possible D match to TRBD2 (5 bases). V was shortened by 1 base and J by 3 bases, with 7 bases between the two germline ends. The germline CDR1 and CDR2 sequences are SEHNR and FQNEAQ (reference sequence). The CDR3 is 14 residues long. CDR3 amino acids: CASSLEDFYNEQFF. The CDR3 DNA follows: TGTGCCAGCAGCTTAGAGGACTTCTACAATGAGCAGTTCTTC.

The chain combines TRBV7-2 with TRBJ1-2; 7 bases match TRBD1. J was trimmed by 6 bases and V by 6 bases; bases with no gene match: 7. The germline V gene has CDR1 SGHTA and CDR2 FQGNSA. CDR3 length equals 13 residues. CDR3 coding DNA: TGTGCCAGCAGTCCTCAACAGGGGAATGGCTACACCTTC. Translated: CASSPQQGNGYTF. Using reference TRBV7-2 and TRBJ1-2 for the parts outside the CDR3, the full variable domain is GAGVSQSPSNKVTEKGKDVELRCDPISGHTALYWYRQSLGQGLEFLIYFQGNSAPDKSGLPSDRFSAERTGGSVSTLTIQRTQQEDSAVYLCASSPQQGNGYTFGSGTRLTVV.

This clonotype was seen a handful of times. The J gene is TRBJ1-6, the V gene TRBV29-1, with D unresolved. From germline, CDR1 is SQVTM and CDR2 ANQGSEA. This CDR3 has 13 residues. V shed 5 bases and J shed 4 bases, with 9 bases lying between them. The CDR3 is CSVRAGYNSPLHF. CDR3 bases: TGCAGCGTTCGGGCGGGTTATAATTCACCCCTCCACTTT. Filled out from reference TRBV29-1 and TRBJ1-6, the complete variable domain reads SAVISQKPSRDICQRGTSLTIQCQVDSQVTMMFWYRQQPGQSLTLIATANQGSEATYESGFVIDKFPISRPNLTFSTLTVSNMSPEDSSIYLCSVRAGYNSPLHFGNGTRLTVT.

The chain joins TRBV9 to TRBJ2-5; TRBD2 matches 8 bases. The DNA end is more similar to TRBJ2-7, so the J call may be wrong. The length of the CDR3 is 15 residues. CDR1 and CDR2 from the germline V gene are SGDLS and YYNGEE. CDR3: CASSVAGGRLDEQYF. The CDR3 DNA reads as TGTGCCAGCAGCGTAGCGGGGGGGCGCCTAGACGAGCAGTACTTC.